This T cell receptor (beta chain) comes out of a study of blood T cells in healthy people across ages. About the research overall: About one barcoded beta molecule was captured per two T cells (by template switching).

This clonotype was observed a few times. Its antigen is unidentified. Study results and limitations: Expanded clonotype changes were possibly confounded by unknown donor CMV status.

PBMCs, at least 7 million per sample, were isolated. Combining a sample-barcoded 5' primer with a J-beta primer mix, a second PCR ran for 7 to 11 cycles. TCRdb re-called the 5' RACE reads through MiXCR, storing one row per CDR3 protein. Of 1.5 million to 2 million distinct CDR3 sequences listed, about 50% are singletons. CDR1 DFQATT and CDR2 SNEGSKA come from the germline V gene (reference sequence). Losses at the gene ends were 6 bases for V and 4 bases for J; bases not matched to a gene: 7. This CDR3 is 13 amino acids long. The chain carries TRBV20-1 and TRBJ2-5; TRBD1 agrees at 8 bases. The sequence was collected from a woman aged 40 to 49 in good health. What was sequenced was blood. The CDR3: CSAGQGRLETQYF. DNA of the CDR3: TGCAGTGCCGGACAGGGCCGATTAGAGACCCAGTACTTC.